This TCR beta chain was profiled in a study of immune heterogeneity within non-small cell lung tumors. Study-level points and caveats: Dominant CDR3 beta clonotypes repeated across a patient's tumor loci, while different loci held unique high-frequency clones. Largely, high-frequency T-cell receptor beta clonotypes differed from one individual patient to another. Locally, T-cell clonality showed a moderate but significant correlation with tumor mutational burden measured at the same site (R 0.3 to 0.4).

Genomic DNA from bulk tumor acted as the template, and roughly 0.55 ug was loaded per sample. Surgical sampling yielded several biopsies per primary tumor (spaced far apart). Newly diagnosed with untreated non-small cell lung cancer, the patients underwent curative surgery. Donors comprised newly diagnosed non-small cell lung cancer patients undergoing surgery with curative intent. Multiplex PCR with 32 V and 13 J primers amplified TCR beta CDR3. MiXCR, applied by TCRdb to the multiplex PCR reads, yields one record per CDR3 protein. The data contain under 14,000 distinct CDR3 sequences, approximately 20% of them singletons. As for this clonotype: The target antigen is unknown. A much more abundant neighbour one base away suggests this may be a read error.

Per germline, CDR1 SGHRS and CDR2 YFSETQ. Trimming cost V 1 base and J 10 bases, with 14 bases left between them. The CDR3 is 13 amino acids. The TCR was taken from a man aged 60-69 years with non-small cell lung cancer. Sequenced sample: lung tumor tissue. The chain is built from TRBV5-1 and TRBJ1-2; D is possibly TRBD1 (5 bases). Here the CDR3 reads CASSLLGAGDYTF. CDR3 nucleotide sequence: TGCGCCAGCAGCTTGCTAGGGGCGGGTGACTACACCTTC.